Below are 21 T cell receptor beta chains sequenced from a single sample in a study of cytomegalovirus exposure and HLA in healthy donors. This PCR relied on a set of 60 Vbeta primers and 13 Jbeta primers. The protocol was immunoSEQ multiplex PCR, while the TCRdb copy is restricted to in-frame clones and leaves out a portion. The table lists under 300,000 clones, roughly 88% of them singletons. Sequenced input: PBMCs. These receptors came from a man aged 35 to 55 in good health and CMV-seropositive.

The chain combines TRBV19 with TRBJ1-5, with 7 bases matching TRBD1. The V and J ends lost 7 bases and 9 bases, in that order; junction bases with no gene match: 15. Germline values: CDR1 LNHDA, CDR2 SQIVND (reference sequence). CDR3 size: 15 residues. CDR3 sequence reads: CASTPQTGHLRPQHF. The CDR3, as DNA: TGTGCCAGTACCCCCCAGACAGGGCATCTTCGGCCCCAGCATTTT.

This sequence joins TRBV6-5 and TRBJ2-1; 7 bases are a match to TRBD1. CDR3 length: 14 residues. Germline CDR1 reads MNHEY; CDR2 reads SVGAGI. V shed 0 bases, J shed 6 bases, and the junction held 2 bases outside the gene matches. The CDR3 sequence is CASSYSGDSNEQFF. CDR3 sequence (DNA): TGTGCCAGCAGTTACTCAGGGGACAGCAATGAGCAGTTCTTC.

V is TRBV5-6 and J is TRBJ1-2; 9 bases align to TRBD1. The germline gives CDR1 SGHDT, CDR2 YYEEEE. This CDR3 is 17 amino acids long. V lost 4 bases, J lost 7 bases, and 17 bases stayed unmatched. In DNA form, the CDR3 reads TGTGCCAGCAGCACCGGGACAGGGATGGATGCTGGCTGTGGCTACACCTTC. Residues: CASSTGTGMDAGCGYTF.

The chain joins TRBV11-2 to TRBJ1-4; 10 nucleotides agree with TRBD1. Losses at the gene ends were 4 bases for V and 10 bases for J; bases not matched to a gene: 6. Germline values: CDR1 SGHAT, CDR2 FQNNGV. The CDR3 length is 14 residues. CDR3 in DNA: TGTGCCAGCAGCTCAGTGACAGGGGGCGGAAAACTGTTTTTT. Its protein product is CASSSVTGGGKLFF.

This rearrangement joins TRBV28 to TRBJ2-7; 7 bases line up with TRBD1. V was clipped by 5 bases and J by 2 bases; unmatched bases: 15. The CDR3 consists of 17 residues. Germline CDR1 MDHEN, CDR2 SYDVKM. CDR3 sequence reads: CASSTNRDSRSPYEQYF. In DNA, the CDR3 is TGTGCCAGCAGTACCAACCGGGACAGCCGTTCCCCCTACGAGCAGTACTTC.

The J gene is TRBJ1-4, the V gene TRBV11-2, with D unclear. Trimming cost V 3 bases and J 6 bases, with 8 bases left between them. CDR3 length: 13 residues. The germline CDR1 and CDR2 sequences are SGHAT and FQNNGV. The CDR3 region is CASSFGVDEKLFF. The CDR3 DNA sequence: TGTGCCAGCAGCTTTGGAGTGGATGAAAAACTGTTTTTT.

V and J are TRBV14 and TRBJ1-5; unclear D gene. Germline CDR1 reads SGHDN; CDR2 reads FVKESK. The CDR3 contains 16 residues. V lost 0 bases and J lost 0, with 9 bases in between. CDR3 bases: TGTGCCAGCAGCCAAGACGGTCGGGGTAGCAATCAGCCCCAGCATTTT. This gives the protein CASSQDGRGSNQPQHF.

The chain combines TRBV4-1 with TRBJ2-7; TRBD2 is a possible D gene (5 bases). Germline lookup yields CDR1 MGHRA and CDR2 YSYEKL. CDR3 length equals 15 residues. V dropped 0 bases and J dropped 4 bases, with 13 bases sitting between them. The CDR3 DNA reads TGCGCCAGCAGCCAAGAGAGCCGGGGAGCGTACGAGCAGTACTTC. It encodes CASSQESRGAYEQYF.

The chain is built from TRBV7-3 and TRBJ1-1; 9 bases map to TRBD1. J was trimmed by 0 bases and V by 5 bases; bases with no gene match: 7. CDR3 length equals 16 residues. Per the germline V gene, CDR1 is SGHTA and CDR2 is FQGTGA. The CDR3 DNA reads as TGTGCCAGCAGCCCAGGGACAGGGATTATGAACACTGAAGCTTTCTTT. Translating gives CASSPGTGIMNTEAFF.

This clone was seen many times. This chain connects TRBV5-4 to TRBJ2-2, with D possibly TRBD2 on 6 matching bases. The CDR3 has 14 amino acids. Germline CDR1 reads SGHNT; CDR2 reads YYREEE (reference sequence). Trimming took off 4 bases at V and 3 bases at J, with 10 bases between the two ends. The CDR3 DNA sequence: TGTGCCAGCAGCCATGGAGGGGACACCGGGGAGCTGTTTTTT. It encodes CASSHGGDTGELFF.

This chain uses TRBV5-8 with TRBJ2-7, with 7 positions matching TRBD1. V dropped 0 bases and J dropped 3; count of bases not matched to a gene: 3. The CDR3 is made up of 14 amino acids. Per germline, CDR1 SGHTS and CDR2 YDEGEE. This chain's CDR3 is CASSLGAGGYEQYF. The CDR3, as DNA: TGTGCCAGCAGCTTGGGTGCAGGGGGCTACGAGCAGTACTTC.

This chain joins TRBV6-6 and TRBJ2-1; TRBD2 aligns across 9 bases. CDR3 length equals 14 residues. The ends lost 1 base at V and 5 bases at J; junction bases unmatched: 0. From germline, CDR1 is MNHNY and CDR2 SVGAGI (reference sequence). This CDR3 is CASSYLAGDNEQFF. The CDR3 nucleotides read TGTGCCAGCAGTTACTTAGCGGGGGACAATGAGCAGTTCTTC.

With regard to this clone: An end of the junction does not agree with germline; a read error may underlie this. In DNA form, the CDR3 reads TGTGCCAGCAGCTTAGGTTTAAGCAGGGGCGATCAACCCCAGCATTTT. This codes for CASSLGLSRGDQPQHF. The chain combines TRBV11-2 with TRBJ1-5; perhaps TRBD1 as D (6 bases). The length of the CDR3 is 16 residues. CDR1 and CDR2 from the germline V gene are SGHAT and FQNNGV.

The rearrangement links TRBV29-1 to TRBJ2-7; a weak D match, TRBD1 (5 bases). CDR3 length: 13 residues. The V end was cut by 0 bases, the J end by 2 bases, with 8 bases between. Germline lookup yields CDR1 SQVTM and CDR2 ANQGSEA. For the CDR3, the DNA is TGCAGCGTTGAAGAGCCCAGGGCCTACGAGCAGTACTTC. It is translated as CSVEEPRAYEQYF.

This clone appeared once. V usage is TRBV5-4 and J usage is TRBJ1-1, with D unresolved. The CDR3 covers 15 residues. Germline CDR1 reads SGHNT; CDR2 reads YYREEE (reference sequence). V was pared by 0 bases and J by 6 bases, with 15 bases between. The CDR3 DNA reads as TGTGCCAGCAGCTTGGGGGTTTGGATTGGAGCTGAAGCTTTCTTT. Protein sequence: CASSLGVWIGAEAFF.

The chain joins TRBV6-5 to TRBJ2-5; unclear D gene. TRBJ2-7 matches the DNA end more closely, so the J call is doubtful. This CDR3 spans 15 amino acids. Germline lookup yields CDR1 MNHEY and CDR2 SVGAGI. The CDR3: CASSNQLLPSYEQYF. Written as DNA, the CDR3 is TGTGCCAGCAGCAACCAACTACTACCTTCCTACGAGCAGTACTTC.

The chain links TRBV29-1 to TRBJ2-7; perhaps TRBD2 as D (6 bases). The CDR3 sequence is 12 residues long. Germline CDR1 and CDR2: SQVTM and ANQGSEA. Trimming pared 6 bases from V and 7 bases from J, leaving 16 bases between. For the CDR3, the DNA is TGCAGCGTCGGAGGGCCCGGAGGGGAGCAGTACTTC. This translates into CSVGGPGGEQYF.

The chain uses TRBV5-4 and TRBJ1-6; TRBD1 is a possible D gene (5 bases). The CDR3 extends over 14 amino acids. The germline CDR1 and CDR2 sequences are SGHNT and YYREEE (reference sequence). With 0 bases removed from V and 5 bases from J, the gap between germline ends came to 6 bases. The CDR3 DNA reads TGTGCCAGCAGCTTGGACAGGAATAATTCACCCCTCCACTTT. It translates to CASSLDRNNSPLHF.

The rearrangement links TRBV28 to TRBJ2-7, with D perhaps matching TRBD1 (6 bases). The CDR3 contains 14 residues. Trimming took 3 bases from V and 3 from J, leaving 12 bases between them. The V gene's germline CDR1 is MDHEN and CDR2 SYDVKM. The CDR3 DNA is TGTGCCAGCAGTTTCGGGACAACTCGCTACGAGCAGTACTTC. Residues: CASSFGTTRYEQYF.

CDR3 in DNA: TGTGCCAGCAGCCGAGACAGGGGGGAGACCCAGTACTTC. It is translated as CASSRDRGETQYF. The rearrangement joins TRBV14 to TRBJ2-5, with 9 bases lining up with TRBD1. CDR1 and CDR2 from the germline V gene are SGHDN and FVKESK. This CDR3 has 13 amino acids. Trimming took 4 bases from V and 5 from J; bases not matched to a gene: 2.

The chain uses TRBV5-8 and TRBJ2-6; D unresolved. V lost 1 base, J lost 1 base, and 15 bases lay in between. This CDR3 is 18 amino acids long. Germline V gene sequence: CDR1 SGHTS, CDR2 YDEGEE. The DNA for the CDR3 is TGTGCCAGCAGCTTGTTAGTCGGGTCACGGTCTGGGGCCAACGTCCTGACTTTC. Translation gives CASSLLVGSRSGANVLTF. The whole variable domain, filled in from reference TRBV5-8 and TRBJ2-6, reads EAGVTQSPTHLIKTRGQQATLRCSPISGHTSVYWYQQALGLGLQFLLWYDEGEERNRGNFPPRFSGRQFPNYSSELNVNALELEDSALYLCASSLLVGSRSGANVLTFGAGSRLTVL.